This entry lists 18 T cell receptor beta chains sequenced from one sample in a study of T cell repertoires in cytomegalovirus infection. TCRdb ran MiXCR on the reads and lists one entry per CDR3 protein. Of around 750,000 distinct CDR3 sequences detected, 30% to 35% appear once; the ten largest clones hold around 11%. The antigens for these receptors are not known. Sequenced material: cultured CD8+ T cells from PBMCs, taken from culture after CMV antigen stimulation. The receptor set was obtained from a human donor in good health (CMV status not recorded). Some clones in this sample may be carry-over from other donors' samples.

Written as DNA, the CDR3 is TGTGCCAGCTCACCCGGACAGCCGGGGACTGAAGCTTTCTTT. This codes for CASSPGQPGTEAFF. V and J are TRBV18 and TRBJ1-1; a possible D gene is TRBD1 (6 bases). The V and J ends lost 3 bases and 5 bases respectively, with 13 bases between them. Germline V gene data show CDR1 as KGHSH and CDR2 as LQKENI. CDR3 length: 14 amino acids.

The chain couples TRBV4-1 to TRBJ2-3; 12 nucleotides align to TRBD1. J gave up 4 bases and V 4 bases, and 6 bases lay outside the gene matches. There are 16 residues in the CDR3. Germline loops: CDR1 MGHRA, CDR2 YSYEKL. The CDR3 nucleotides are TGCGCCAGCAGCCCTTCCGGGACAGGGGGCGCAGATACGCAGTATTTT. Its protein product is CASSPSGTGGADTQYF.

The chain is built from TRBV12-3 or TRBV12-4 and TRBJ1-2; possible D gene TRBD1, 5 bases. The length of the CDR3 is 12 residues. The V end was cut by 5 bases, the J end by 8 bases, with 12 bases between. The CDR3 nucleotides are TGTGCCAGCAGTACGGACAACCGGGGCTACACCTTC. Protein product: CASSTDNRGYTF.

This clonotype has just one count. The chain has TRBV12-3 or TRBV12-4 and TRBJ1-1; D uncertain. V was pared by 5 bases and J by 5 bases, with 15 bases between. There are 14 residues in the CDR3. CDR3 region: CASSLREGGTEAFF. CDR3 sequence (DNA): TGTGCCAGCAGTCTACGTGAGGGAGGGACTGAAGCTTTCTTT.

The V gene is TRBV2, the J gene TRBJ1-4, with a weak D call TRBD1 (6 bases). This CDR3 region has 13 residues. Germline V gene sequence: CDR1 SNHLY, CDR2 FYNNEI. V was clipped by 6 bases and J by 6 bases, with 11 bases between them. The CDR3, as DNA: TGTGCCAGCAGAGAACAGGGCCATGAAAAACTGTTTTTT. Protein product: CASREQGHEKLFF. The full variable domain, in which reference TRBV2 and TRBJ1-4 provide the parts outside the CDR3, is EPEVTQTPSHQVTQMGQEVILRCVPISNHLYFYWYRQILGQKVEFLVSFYNNEISEKSEIFDDQFSVERPDGSNFTLKIRSTKLEDSAMYFCASREQGHEKLFFGSGTQLSVL.

Concerning this clonotype: Relative to the germline gene, one junction end is altered; a read error may explain this. This chain uses TRBV19 with TRBJ1-1, with D tentatively TRBD1 (5 bases). Germline lookup yields CDR1 LNHDA and CDR2 SQIVND (reference sequence). The CDR3 runs to 17 residues. The CDR3 reads CASSISVGGSRNTEASF. CDR3 nucleotide sequence: TGTGCCAGTAGTATATCGGTCGGGGGATCGAGAAACACTGAAGCTTCCTTT.

The chain joins TRBV4-3 to TRBJ1-2, with TRBD1 as a possible D gene (5 bases). V lost 4 bases, J lost 3 bases, and 18 bases lay in between. Germline lookup yields CDR1 LGHNA and CDR2 YSLEER. This CDR3 region has 16 residues. The CDR3 here is CASSPYTGRIHYGYTF. For the CDR3, the DNA is TGCGCCAGCAGCCCATACACGGGGCGGATCCACTATGGCTACACCTTC.

The chain joins TRBV6-1 to TRBJ2-1; the D is unclear. Trimming shortened V by 7 bases and J by 7 bases, and 5 bases separated the two germline ends. The CDR3 totals 10 residues. Germline V gene sequence: CDR1 MNHNS, CDR2 SASEGT. CDR3 region: CASTKNEQFF. CDR3 in DNA: TGTGCCAGCACTAAGAATGAGCAGTTCTTC.

About this clonotype: Given a much more abundant clone one base away, this may be a read error. The chain carries TRBV12-3 or TRBV12-4 and TRBJ2-5, with TRBD2 matching over 10 bases. CDR3 length: 15 amino acids. Trimming at V came to 3 bases and at J to 4 bases, leaving 5 bases not matched to a gene. CDR3: CASSFIASGGETQYF. DNA of the CDR3: TGTGCCAGCAGTTTCATCGCTAGCGGGGGAGAGACCCAGTACTTC.

The rearrangement joins TRBV4-1 to TRBJ1-5; D possibly corresponds to TRBD1 (6 bases). The CDR3 sequence is 14 residues long. V shed 4 bases and J shed 6 bases, with 13 bases lying between them. CDR1 is MGHRA and CDR2 is YSYEKL in the germline V gene. The CDR3 DNA follows: TGCGCCAGCAGCCGTATGGGGGGGGCTCAGCCCCAGCATTTT. This sequence encodes CASSRMGGAQPQHF.

The chain recombines TRBV6-5 with TRBJ2-2; no reliable D call. With 6 bases removed from V and 1 base from J, the gap between germline ends came to 15 bases. Germline assignment: CDR1 MNHEY and CDR2 SVGAGI. The CDR3 totals 16 residues. The CDR3 protein is CASSLTSYRNTGELFF. In DNA form, the CDR3 reads TGTGCCAGCAGCTTAACCTCATACAGGAACACCGGGGAGCTGTTTTTT.

There are a few counts of this clonotype. The genes are TRBV7-9 and TRBJ1-1; D is perhaps TRBD1 (6 bases). This CDR3 has 14 amino acids. Deletions cut 7 bases from V and 4 bases from J, with 16 bases between. Germline V lookup: CDR1 SEHNR, CDR2 FQNEAQ (reference sequence). The CDR3 DNA sequence: TGTGCCAGCACCCCGAGGGGGTTGGCCACTGAAGCTTTCTTT. Translated, it gives CASTPRGLATEAFF.

This clonotype was detected many times. The rearrangement links TRBV6-1 to TRBJ2-7; the D gene is possibly TRBD1 (6 bases). With 6 bases removed from V and 2 bases from J, the gap between germline ends came to 23 bases. The germline gives CDR1 MNHNS, CDR2 SASEGT. The CDR3 loop spans 17 amino acids. The CDR3 here is CASSPYPLLTGPYEQYV. The DNA of the CDR3 is TGTGCCAGCAGCCCTTACCCCCTGCTGACAGGTCCCTACGAGCAGTACGTC.

The gene calls are TRBV9 and TRBJ2-6; the D gene is possibly TRBD1 (6 bases). This CDR3 has 15 residues. CDR1 is SGDLS, CDR2 YYNGEE, per germline. The ends were cut back, 0 bases at V and 2 bases at J, with 6 bases in the middle. The CDR3 DNA follows: TGTGCCAGCAGCGTAGGACAGGCTGGGGCCAACGTCCTGACTTTC. Translated: CASSVGQAGANVLTF.

This chain uses TRBV4-1 with TRBJ1-2; maybe TRBD1 (5 bases). This CDR3 is built from 15 residues. The ends were cut back, 0 bases at V and 4 bases at J, with 12 bases in the middle. The germline CDR1 and CDR2 sequences are MGHRA and YSYEKL. CDR3 amino acids: CASSQDDYGGYGYTF. The CDR3 nucleotides read TGCGCCAGCAGCCAAGATGACTACGGGGGCTATGGCTACACCTTC.

This clonotype was counted a few times. The chain joins TRBV3-1 to TRBJ2-2; no reliable D call. In germline, CDR1 is LGHDT, CDR2 YNNKEL (reference sequence). Deletions cut 1 base from V and 1 base from J, with 19 bases between. This CDR3 is built from 19 residues. DNA of the CDR3: TGTGCCAGCAGCCAAGCGAAGGTACCCGGGCCGGTGAACACCGGGGAGCTGTTTTTT. Its protein product is CASSQAKVPGPVNTGELFF. Full variable domain (outside the CDR3, taken from reference TRBV3-1 and TRBJ2-2): DTAVSQTPKYLVTQMGNDKSIKCEQNLGHDTMYWYKQDSKKFLKIMFSYNNKELIINETVPNRFSPKSPDKAHLNLHINSLELGDSAVYFCASSQAKVPGPVNTGELFFGEGSRLTVL.

This clonotype was picked up many times. The chain uses TRBV7-9 and TRBJ1-1; D is undetermined. Germline V CDR1 and CDR2: SEHNR, FQNEAQ (reference sequence). V was trimmed by 1 base and J by 5 bases, leaving 11 bases between them. The CDR3 length is 14 residues. Here the CDR3 DNA reads TGTGCCAGCAGCTTAGTAGGAAGGGAAACTGAAGCTTTCTTT. Translating it yields CASSLVGRETEAFF.

The chain uses TRBV10-3 and TRBJ1-1, with 8 bases identical to TRBD1. From germline, CDR1 is ENHRY and CDR2 SYGVKD. This CDR3 has 13 residues. The J segment lost 5 bases and the V segment lost 9 bases, leaving 8 bases of the junction unmatched. The chain's CDR3 is CAIGGQEGTEAFF. As DNA, the CDR3 is TGTGCCATAGGGGGACAGGAGGGGACTGAAGCTTTCTTT.